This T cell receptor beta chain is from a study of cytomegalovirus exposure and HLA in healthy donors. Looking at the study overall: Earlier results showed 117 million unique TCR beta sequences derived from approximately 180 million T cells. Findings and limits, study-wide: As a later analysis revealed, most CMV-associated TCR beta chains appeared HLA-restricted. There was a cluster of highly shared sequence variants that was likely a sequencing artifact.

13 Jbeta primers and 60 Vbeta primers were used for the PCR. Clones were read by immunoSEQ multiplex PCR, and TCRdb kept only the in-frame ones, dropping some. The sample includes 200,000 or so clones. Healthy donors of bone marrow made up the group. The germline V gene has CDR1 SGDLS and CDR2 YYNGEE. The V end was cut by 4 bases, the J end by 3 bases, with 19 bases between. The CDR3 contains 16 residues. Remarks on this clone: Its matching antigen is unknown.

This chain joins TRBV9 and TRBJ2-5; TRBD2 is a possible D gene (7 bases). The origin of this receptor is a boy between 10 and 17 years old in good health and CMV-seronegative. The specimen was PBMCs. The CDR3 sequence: CASSPFGGGPKETQYF. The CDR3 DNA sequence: TGTGCCAGCAGCCCTTTTGGGGGGGGCCCTAAAGAGACCCAGTACTTC.